Given below is one T cell receptor beta chain in context. This record belongs to a study of blood T cell repertoires in COVID-19. Study as a whole: The origin of the acute and convalescent COVID-19 samples was the United States, Italy and Spain. Nucleic acid was either cDNA or gDNA, and it came from T cells, B-cell-depleted T cells, or PBMCs.

This CDR3 has 15 residues. V lost 5 bases, J lost 4 bases, and 17 bases lay in between. Germline CDR1 SGHNT, CDR2 YENEEA. Original methodology: Cell counts per sample came from amplifying reference gene primers. The protocol was immunoSEQ multiplex PCR, while the TCRdb copy is restricted to in-frame clones and leaves out a portion. For V, J and clone size, that table is used; D and trimming come from the DNA. In the table there are about 38,000 clones, around nine tenths of which are singletons. The TCR originated in a man between 60 and 70 years old with COVID-19, enrolled during active disease. Sequenced sample: peripheral blood. The chain links TRBV11-3 to TRBJ1-1; D is perhaps TRBD1 (5 bases). Here the CDR3 DNA reads TGTGCCAGCAGCCTTGCTAAGGGGCGCGGCACTGAAGCTTTCTTT. Protein sequence: CASSLAKGRGTEAFF.